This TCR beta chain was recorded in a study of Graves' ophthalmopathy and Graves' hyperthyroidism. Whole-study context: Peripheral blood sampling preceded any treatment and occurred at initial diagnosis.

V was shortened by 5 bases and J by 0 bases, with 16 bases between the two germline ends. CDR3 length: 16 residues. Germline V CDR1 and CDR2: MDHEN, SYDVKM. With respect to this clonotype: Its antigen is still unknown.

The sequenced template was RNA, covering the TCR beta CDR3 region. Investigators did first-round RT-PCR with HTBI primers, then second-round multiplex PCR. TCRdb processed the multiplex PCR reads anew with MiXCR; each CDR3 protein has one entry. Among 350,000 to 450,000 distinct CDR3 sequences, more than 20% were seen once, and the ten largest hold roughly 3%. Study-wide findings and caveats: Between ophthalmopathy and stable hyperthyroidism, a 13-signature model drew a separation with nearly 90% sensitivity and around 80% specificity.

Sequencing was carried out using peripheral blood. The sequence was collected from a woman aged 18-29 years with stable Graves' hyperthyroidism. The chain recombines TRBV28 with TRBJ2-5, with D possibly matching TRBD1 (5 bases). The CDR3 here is CASSVRDWGNQETQYF. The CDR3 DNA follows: TGTGCCAGCAGTGTCAGGGATTGGGGTAACCAAGAGACCCAGTACTTC.